This is a list of T cell receptor beta chains from one sample in a study of blood T cell repertoires in COVID-19. Method: immunoSEQ multiplex PCR; TCRdb's copy keeps in-frame clones and lacks some. This repertoire shows approximately 110,000 clones, roughly 85% found once; its top ten account for around 13%. Sequenced material: peripheral blood. Receptors originate from a human donor in a cohort sampled during active COVID-19. The CDR3 runs from the conserved cysteine through the conserved F or W. The order of the fields is V gene, clone size, CDR3 protein. Size is omitted from some rows. Given values are once, few, many or a class for expanded clones.

TRBV6-5	.	CASSYALGGPYEQYF
TRBV28	.	CASSFRLTYEQYF
TRBV7-2	.	CASSFLGQPYEKLFF
TRBV19	.	CASNPRDRLYGYTF
TRBV4-1	.	CASEGDRQEKLFF
TRBV5-1	once	CASSSATPNTEAFF
TRBV10-3	.	CAISEPLQLTEAFF
TRBV19	.	CASRTAVGFDEQFF
TRBV10-3	once	CAISDSPGTGANEQYF
TRBV4-3	once	CASSQVLQGGDNSPLHF
TRBV10-3	.	CAISGRGKEETQYF
TRBV14	.	CASSHIVNTEAFF
TRBV11-2	.	CASSEDRVNTGELFF
TRBV6-2/TRBV6-3	.	CASSYLAGADEQFF
TRBV7-2	.	CASSLTTGWNYGYTF
TRBV7-9	.	CASSLSTGTGIHEQYF
TRBV6-2/TRBV6-3	.	CASSYGDYHQETQYF
TRBV19	.	CASRIPGGGEAFF
TRBV6-5	.	CASSSAGGSYNEQFF
TRBV15	.	CATSIGSYEQYF
TRBV7-2	.	CASSQRQGASPLHF
TRBV11-2	.	CTSSLVQGNSPLHF
TRBV7-9	few	CASSKEGTLEQFF
TRBV6-5	.	CASKWDSNYGYTF
TRBV27	.	CASSLQGGQPQHF
TRBV19	once	CASSSGGSQETQYF
TRBV5-1	.	CASSLDGTSYNEQFF
TRBV5-1	.	CASSLATAGGIHEQFF
TRBV6-2/TRBV6-3	.	CASSYFHAGSGYEQYF
TRBV6-2/TRBV6-3	.	CASSRAYNEQFF
TRBV29-1	.	CSVTGGRKAFF
TRBV3-1/TRBV3-2	few	CASKTGNNEQFF
TRBV19	.	CASRDLSGGPKGGYNEQFF
TRBV4-3	.	CASSQDRRTRGTQYF
TRBV7-9	.	CASSLANREKEQFF
TRBV19	.	CASSRSGRTYEQYF
TRBV19	.	CASSIQGADGELFF
TRBV6-1	.	CASSEQGQAGYEQYF
TRBV7-6	.	CASSLSRWAPTDTQYF